The clone carrying this TCR beta chain was recorded at least ten times. As yet, its antigen is unknown. Time point here: sample taken at primary tumor resection. This sample was taken from a study of spatial heterogeneity in lung cancer. Across the study: Bulk RNA-seq from matched material yielded a T cell module score that correlated strongly with TCR transcript counts in tumor regions.

TCRdb called the 5' RACE reads again in MiXCR, with one record for every CDR3 protein. The sample holds around 95,000 distinct CDR3 sequences; 3.5% to 5% are singletons and the top ten take 20% to 25%. Trimming removed 3 bases from V and 1 base from J, with 5 bases in between. The germline V gene encodes CDR1 SGHTA and CDR2 FQGNSA. This CDR3 is 13 amino acids long. Whole-study findings and limits: Counts of expanded intratumoral alpha and beta TCRs tracked tumor mutation counts.

The starting material was lung tumor tissue, obtained at surgery. The chain is built from TRBV7-2 and TRBJ2-3; D is ambiguous. The TCR sequence derives from a male donor with early-stage non-small cell lung cancer. This CDR3 is CASSFGGTDTQYF. CDR3 DNA: TGTGCCAGCAGCTTTGGAGGCACAGATACGCAGTATTTT.